This paragraph covers one TCR beta chain sequence. Its antigen is undetermined. The sample originates from a study of yellow fever vaccine responses in identical twins. Overall study findings and caveats: Among the twins, the vaccine T cell response reportedly seemed partly convergent and partly personalized.

TCRdb reprocessed the RT-PCR reads with MiXCR, giving one entry per CDR3 protein. This table holds fewer than 2,000 distinct CDR3 sequences, more than 85% found once. Germline values: CDR1 SEHNR, CDR2 FQNEAQ (reference sequence). Trimming took 0 bases from V and 2 from J, leaving 6 bases between them. This CDR3 spans 14 amino acids. This receptor was identified in a woman between 18 and 29 years old who received the yellow fever vaccine. The sample was T cells from blood (PBMCs), unsorted or a sorted subset (not recorded which), taken before or after yellow fever vaccination (not recorded which). This sequence joins TRBV7-9 and TRBJ2-3, with D hard to call. For the CDR3, the DNA is TGTGCCAGCAGCTTAGCGGGGAACACAGATACGCAGTATTTT. Amino acids: CASSLAGNTDTQYF.